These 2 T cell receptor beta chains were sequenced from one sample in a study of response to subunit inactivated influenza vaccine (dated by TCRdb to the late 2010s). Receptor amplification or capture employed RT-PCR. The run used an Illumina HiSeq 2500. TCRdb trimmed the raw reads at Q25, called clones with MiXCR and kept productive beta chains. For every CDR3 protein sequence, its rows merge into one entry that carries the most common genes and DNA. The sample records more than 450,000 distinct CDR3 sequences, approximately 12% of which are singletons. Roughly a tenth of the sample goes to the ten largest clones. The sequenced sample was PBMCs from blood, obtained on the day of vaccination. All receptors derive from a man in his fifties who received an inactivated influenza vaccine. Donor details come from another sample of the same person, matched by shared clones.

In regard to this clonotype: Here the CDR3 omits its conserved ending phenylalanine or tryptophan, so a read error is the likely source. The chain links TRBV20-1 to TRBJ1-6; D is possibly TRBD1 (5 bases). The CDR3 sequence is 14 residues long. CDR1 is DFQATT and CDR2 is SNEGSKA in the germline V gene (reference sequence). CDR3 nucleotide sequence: TGCACTACCTCATCAAGAGGGACGGGTTCACCCCTCCACTCT. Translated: CTTSSRGTGSPLHS.

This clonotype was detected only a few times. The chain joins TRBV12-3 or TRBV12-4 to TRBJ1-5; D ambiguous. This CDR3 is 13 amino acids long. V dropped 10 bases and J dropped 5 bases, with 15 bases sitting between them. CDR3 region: CATRNSRDQPQHF. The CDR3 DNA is TGTGCCACCCGGAACAGCCGAGATCAGCCCCAGCATTTT.